The 30 T cell receptor beta chains reported below all come from one sample, sequenced in a study of shared T cell receptors in the human thymus (dated by TCRdb to about 2021). The library was made by the immunoSEQ multiplex PCR assay. TCRdb retrieved this table from immuneACCESS and kept in-frame rearrangements only. Not all clones are present; in checked studies, unresolved V genes account for under half, and no reason is known for the remainder. Counted in this sample were some 640,000 clones; roughly 86% of them appeared once. Of the sample, 0.0094% is held by the ten largest clones. The sample also formed part of further work on human thymus T cells.

Sequencing was carried out using thymocytes. These receptors all come from a boy under two years old with a congenital heart defect. Donor details come from another sample of the same person, matched by shared clones.

This rearrangement joins TRBV14 to TRBJ1-6; weak D call: TRBD1 (5 bases). In germline, CDR1 is SGHDN, CDR2 FVKESK. The CDR3 consists of 18 residues. V was cut by 4 bases and J by 7 bases, with 23 bases left in between. CDR3 nucleotide sequence: TGTGCCAGCAGCCTAAGCCCGGGACTTTCCACCCTCAATTCACCCCTCCACTTT. This translates into CASSLSPGLSTLNSPLHF.

V and J are TRBV4-3 and TRBJ2-5, with 15 bases matching TRBD2. The CDR3 is 18 amino acids. Germline-derived CDR1 and CDR2 are LGHNA and YSLEER. V lost 4 bases and J lost 5; bases outside the gene matches: 11. The CDR3 is CASSRTSGRAPARETQYF. For the CDR3, the DNA is TGCGCCAGCAGCCGGACTAGCGGGAGGGCCCCCGCTAGGGAGACCCAGTACTTC.

The chain employs TRBV2 and TRBJ2-7, with TRBD2 identical over 12 bases. The CDR3 loop spans 16 amino acids. V was clipped by 4 bases and J by 4 bases; unmatched bases: 8. The germline CDR1 and CDR2 sequences are SNHLY and FYNNEI. CDR3 nucleotide sequence: TGTGCCAGCAGTGGTGGTGCGACTAGCGGGAGATACGAGCAGTACTTC. It specifies CASSGGATSGRYEQYF.

In DNA form, the CDR3 reads TGTGCTAGTGGTCCGCGGGGACTAGCGGGAGATAGGGTGTACAATGAGCAGTTCTTC. Amino acids: CASGPRGLAGDRVYNEQFF. This chain joins TRBV12-5 and TRBJ2-1; TRBD2 aligns across 14 bases. The CDR3 loop spans 19 amino acids. V gave up 5 bases and J gave up 4 bases; unmatched junction bases: 13. Germline V gives CDR1 LGHNT, CDR2 FRNRAP. The whole variable domain, remainder taken from reference TRBV12-5 and TRBJ2-1, is DARVTQTPRHKVTEMGQEVTMRCQPILGHNTVFWYRQTMMQGLELLAYFRNRAPLDDSGMPKDRFSAEMPDATLATLKIQPSEPRDSAVYFCASGPRGLAGDRVYNEQFFGPGTRLTVL.

This chain joins TRBV6-5 and TRBJ2-7; maybe TRBD1 (8 bases). V was pared by 2 bases and J by 1 base, with 15 bases between. CDR1 is MNHEY, CDR2 SVGAGI, per germline. The CDR3 sequence is 16 residues long. CDR3 amino acids: CASSYLHRGGSYEQYF. Here the CDR3 DNA reads TGTGCCAGCAGTTACCTTCACAGGGGGGGGTCCTACGAGCAGTACTTC.

V is TRBV18 and J is TRBJ1-1, with TRBD1 as a possible D gene (6 bases). Per the germline V gene, CDR1 is KGHSH and CDR2 is LQKENI. The CDR3 loop spans 15 amino acids. The ends were cut back, 0 bases at V and 3 bases at J, with 11 bases in the middle. The CDR3 nucleotides read TGTGCCAGCTCACCACCTGCAGGGGATCACACTGAAGCTTTCTTT. Protein product: CASSPPAGDHTEAFF.

This rearrangement joins TRBV7-4 to TRBJ1-2; D gene uncertain. The CDR3 length is 15 residues. Germline assignment: CDR1 SGHVT and CDR2 SQSDAQ. Deletions cut 3 bases from V and 4 bases from J, with 15 bases between. CDR3 DNA sequence: TGTGCCAGCAGCTTGATTGGACTACCCTTCTATGGCTACACCTTC. It yields the protein CASSLIGLPFYGYTF.

This clone was detected only once. The chain recombines TRBV28 with TRBJ2-7, with TRBD1 identical over 8 bases. Looked up from germline, CDR1 is MDHEN and CDR2 is SYDVKM. The V segment lost 7 bases and the J segment 4 bases; nucleotides outside the gene matches: 12. This CDR3 spans 15 amino acids. DNA for the CDR3: TGTGCCAGCACCTACCGGACAGGGTTTAAGTACGAGCAGTACTTC. It translates to CASTYRTGFKYEQYF.

The J gene is TRBJ2-1, the V gene TRBV10-1; the D gene is possibly TRBD2 (5 bases). Deletions cut 3 bases from V and 5 bases from J, with 8 bases between. This CDR3 has 13 amino acids. CDR1 and CDR2 (germline): WNHNN, SYGVQD (reference sequence). The DNA for the CDR3 is TGCGCCAGCAGTGACCAAGCGGACAATGAGCAGTTCTTC. Protein: CASSDQADNEQFF.

V and J are TRBV2 and TRBJ1-1, with D perhaps matching TRBD1 (6 bases). Germline CDR1 is SNHLY and CDR2 is FYNNEI. V lost 9 bases to trimming and J lost 5 bases, with 10 bases between them. CDR3 length: 11 amino acids. CDR3 bases: TGTGCCAGGACCAGGGGTACTGAAGCTTTCTTT. Translating gives CARTRGTEAFF.

The CDR3 DNA follows: TGTGCCAGCAGCCATAATAGCTCCTACAATGAGCAGTTCTTC. As protein: CASSHNSSYNEQFF. This chain uses TRBV14 with TRBJ2-1; D gene unclear. CDR1 is SGHDN and CDR2 is FVKESK in the germline V gene. The CDR3 covers 14 residues. V was pared by 3 bases and J by 0 bases, with 6 bases between.

The DNA of the CDR3 is TGTGCCATCAGTGAATTATACGGGACTACGACCTACAATGAGCAGTTCTTC. Its translation is CAISELYGTTTYNEQFF. The rearrangement uses TRBV10-3 and TRBJ2-1, with 7 bases that match TRBD2. V lost 3 bases to trimming and J lost 2 bases; unmatched junction nucleotides: 10. The germline V gene has CDR1 ENHRY and CDR2 SYGVKD. This CDR3 has 17 residues.

This clone was found once. The chain carries TRBV2 and TRBJ1-5; 12 nucleotides agree with TRBD1. This CDR3 is built from 14 residues. Germline loops: CDR1 SNHLY, CDR2 FYNNEI. After removal of 7 bases from V and 8 bases from J, the junction contained 6 bases not matched to a gene. CDR3 residues: CASKGQGAGEPQHF. CDR3 bases: TGTGCCAGCAAGGGACAGGGGGCAGGAGAGCCCCAGCATTTT.

This rearrangement joins TRBV6-5 to TRBJ1-1, with D perhaps matching TRBD1 (6 bases). The CDR3 is made up of 14 amino acids. Germline CDR1 is MNHEY and CDR2 is SVGAGI. V lost 7 bases and J 6 bases, leaving 18 bases between the germline ends. CDR3 sequence: CASNSLSGTSEAFF. The CDR3 DNA follows: TGTGCCAGCAACTCCCTAAGCGGGACATCTGAAGCTTTCTTT.

This chain uses TRBV14 with TRBJ1-2; 11 bases match TRBD1. Germline trimming cut 0 bases from V and 7 bases from J; bases unmatched to any gene: 10. The germline V gene has CDR1 SGHDN and CDR2 FVKESK. This CDR3 has 17 residues. CDR3 DNA: TGTGCCAGCAGCCAAGATCTTGGACAGGGGGCCTCTATTGGCTACACCTTC. Amino acid sequence: CASSQDLGQGASIGYTF.

The chain combines TRBV6-1 with TRBJ2-7; TRBD2 is a possible D gene (6 bases). The CDR3 consists of 10 residues. V was trimmed by 7 bases and J by 7 bases, leaving 8 bases between them. The V gene's germline CDR1 is MNHNS and CDR2 SASEGT. In DNA, the CDR3 is TGTGCCAGCAAAGGAGGGGAGCAGTACTTC. Its protein product is CASKGGEQYF.

The V and J genes are TRBV12-5 and TRBJ2-2; 8 bases are a match to TRBD1. This CDR3 has 18 residues. J was trimmed by 1 base and V by 3 bases; bases with no gene match: 10. Looked up from germline, CDR1 is LGHNT and CDR2 is FRNRAP. CDR3 amino acids: CASGFPYMTGVNTGELFF. The CDR3 nucleotides read TGTGCTAGTGGTTTCCCCTATATGACAGGGGTGAACACCGGGGAGCTGTTTTTT.

The chain employs TRBV15 and TRBJ2-1, with 10 bases fitting TRBD1. Germline V gives CDR1 LNHNV, CDR2 YYDKDF (reference sequence). The ends lost 1 base at V and 6 bases at J; junction bases unmatched: 3. CDR3 length: 15 amino acids. The CDR3 loop is CATSRAGTGANEQFF. The CDR3 DNA is TGTGCCACCAGCAGAGCGGGGACAGGGGCCAATGAGCAGTTCTTC.

This chain uses TRBV7-3 with TRBJ2-7; TRBD2 matches 11 bases. V shed 0 bases, J shed 6 bases, and the junction held 7 bases outside the gene matches. The CDR3 length is 16 residues. Germline V gene lookup returns CDR1 SGHTA and CDR2 FQGTGA. CDR3 coding DNA: TGTGCCAGCAGCTTAACGAGGGTAGCGGGGGGGCTCGAGCAGTACTTC. It codes for CASSLTRVAGGLEQYF.

The V and J genes are TRBV28 and TRBJ1-1, with D uncertain. Germline CDR1 and CDR2: MDHEN and SYDVKM. The V gene lost 3 bases and the J gene lost 4 bases, with 21 bases spanning the gap. This CDR3 is 17 amino acids long. The CDR3 nucleotides are TGTGCCAGCAGTTTCCCACCTGCGGGTCCAGGTTTCACTGAAGCTTTCTTT. Translating gives CASSFPPAGPGFTEAFF.

The chain combines TRBV28 with TRBJ2-7; D possibly corresponds to TRBD1 (6 bases). The V end was cut by 10 bases, the J end by 2 bases, with 15 bases between. The germline V gene has CDR1 MDHEN and CDR2 SYDVKM. This CDR3 is 13 amino acids long. CDR3 sequence reads: CATNHRTAYEQYF. The DNA of the CDR3 is TGTGCCACTAACCATCGGACAGCCTACGAGCAGTACTTC.

The V call is TRBV6-5, the J call TRBJ2-3; tentatively, D is TRBD1 (6 bases). The germline V gene has CDR1 MNHEY and CDR2 SVGAGI. V dropped 6 bases and J dropped 0 bases, with 10 bases sitting between them. This CDR3 is 14 amino acids long. The CDR3 DNA follows: TGTGCCAGCAGAGTAGGGGGTAGCACAGATACGCAGTATTTT. Residues: CASRVGGSTDTQYF.

V gene TRBV4-3 combines with J gene TRBJ2-1; 8 bases are a match to TRBD1. The CDR3 runs to 18 residues. Unmatched junction bases numbered 18, after V lost 3 bases and J lost 8 bases. Germline CDR1 reads LGHNA; CDR2 reads YSLEER. The CDR3 DNA reads TGCGCCAGCAGCCATCAGACCCCCGGACAGGGTGGTATCGATGAGCAGTTCTTC. It codes for CASSHQTPGQGGIDEQFF.

The chain employs TRBV4-3 and TRBJ2-7; a possible D gene is TRBD2 (5 bases). V was shortened by 0 bases and J by 5 bases, with 23 bases between the two germline ends. CDR3 length: 18 residues. The germline gives CDR1 LGHNA, CDR2 YSLEER. The CDR3 sequence: CASSQDWHSDRGRHEQYF. The CDR3 nucleotides are TGCGCCAGCAGCCAAGATTGGCACAGCGATCGGGGTCGGCACGAGCAGTACTTC.

The rearrangement uses TRBV11-2 and TRBJ2-1, with TRBD2 matching over 7 bases. V lost 5 bases and J lost 6; bases outside the gene matches: 13. CDR1 is SGHAT, CDR2 FQNNGV, per germline. The CDR3 is made up of 16 amino acids. CDR3: CASSRRMAGVGNEQFF. In DNA form, the CDR3 reads TGTGCCAGCAGCCGTAGGATGGCGGGAGTCGGCAATGAGCAGTTCTTC. Filled out from reference TRBV11-2 and TRBJ2-1, the complete variable domain reads EAGVAQSPRYKIIEKRQSVAFWCNPISGHATLYWYQQILGQGPKLLIQFQNNGVVDDSQLPKDRFSAERLKGVDSTLKIQPAKLEDSAVYLCASSRRMAGVGNEQFFGPGTRLTVL.

The chain uses TRBV20-1 and TRBJ1-2; D call uncertain. The CDR3 spans 10 residues. V lost 6 bases and J lost 6, with 8 bases in between. The germline gives CDR1 DFQATT, CDR2 SNEGSKA (reference sequence). The CDR3 reads CSAGRNGYTF. The DNA for the CDR3 is TGCAGTGCCGGGAGGAATGGCTACACCTTC.

This clone was detected once. This chain joins TRBV11-2 and TRBJ2-7, with D hard to call. The CDR3 is 12 amino acids. Trimming removed 5 bases from V and 4 bases from J, with 9 bases in between. From germline, CDR1 is SGHAT and CDR2 FQNNGV. In DNA form, the CDR3 reads TGTGCCAGCAGCGACACGATGTACGAGCAGTACTTC. It is translated as CASSDTMYEQYF.

CDR3 DNA: TGTGCCAGCAGCTTAATATCTAGAGACTACGAGCAGTACTTC. As protein: CASSLISRDYEQYF. J is TRBJ2-7 and V is TRBV5-4, with no clear D. V was cut by 2 bases and J by 3 bases, with 12 bases left in between. The CDR3 has 14 amino acids. CDR1 and CDR2 from the germline V gene are SGHNT and YYREEE (reference sequence). The full variable domain, its missing parts supplied by reference TRBV5-4 and TRBJ2-7, is ETGVTQSPTHLIKTRGQQVTLRCSSQSGHNTVSWYQQALGQGPQFIFQYYREEENGRGNFPPRFSGLQFPNYSSELNVNALELDDSALYLCASSLISRDYEQYFGPGTRLTVT.

J is TRBJ1-1 and V is TRBV6-1; 7 bases map to TRBD1. Trimming cost V 7 bases and J 8 bases; bases outside gene matches: 16. Per germline, CDR1 MNHNS and CDR2 SASEGT. The CDR3 is made up of 15 amino acids. CDR3 region: CASTRISNMGQEAFF. The CDR3 nucleotides are TGTGCCAGCACCAGAATTTCAAACATGGGACAGGAAGCTTTCTTT.

The rearrangement links TRBV6-5 to TRBJ1-2, with TRBD1 as a possible D gene (6 bases). Trimming stripped 2 bases from V and 6 bases from J, with 16 bases between. The CDR3 has 15 residues. Germline V gene lookup returns CDR1 MNHEY and CDR2 SVGAGI. The DNA for the CDR3 is TGTGCCAGCAGTTACACGCCTGGGGGGGCCCATGGCTACACCTTC. It translates to CASSYTPGGAHGYTF.